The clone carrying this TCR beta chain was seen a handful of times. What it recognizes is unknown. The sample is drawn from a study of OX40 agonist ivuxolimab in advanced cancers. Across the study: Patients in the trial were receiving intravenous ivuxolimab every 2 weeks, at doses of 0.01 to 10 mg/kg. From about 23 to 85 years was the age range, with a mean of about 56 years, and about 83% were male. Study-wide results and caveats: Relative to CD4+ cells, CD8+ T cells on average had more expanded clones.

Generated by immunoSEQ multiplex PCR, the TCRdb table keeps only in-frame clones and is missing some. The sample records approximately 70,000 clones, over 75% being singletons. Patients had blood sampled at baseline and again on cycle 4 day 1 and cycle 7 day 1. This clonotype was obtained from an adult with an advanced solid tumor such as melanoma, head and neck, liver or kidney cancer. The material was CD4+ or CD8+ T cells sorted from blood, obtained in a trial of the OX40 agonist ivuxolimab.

CDR3 sequence (DNA): TGTGCCAGCAGCTTAGAAGGGAAGGATCAGCCCCAGCATTTT. Encoded protein: CASSLEGKDQPQHF. This chain joins TRBV7-8 and TRBJ1-5; D not certain. V lost 1 base, J lost 5 bases, and 9 bases lay in between. Germline CDR1 SGHVS, CDR2 FQNEAQ. This CDR3 has 14 amino acids.